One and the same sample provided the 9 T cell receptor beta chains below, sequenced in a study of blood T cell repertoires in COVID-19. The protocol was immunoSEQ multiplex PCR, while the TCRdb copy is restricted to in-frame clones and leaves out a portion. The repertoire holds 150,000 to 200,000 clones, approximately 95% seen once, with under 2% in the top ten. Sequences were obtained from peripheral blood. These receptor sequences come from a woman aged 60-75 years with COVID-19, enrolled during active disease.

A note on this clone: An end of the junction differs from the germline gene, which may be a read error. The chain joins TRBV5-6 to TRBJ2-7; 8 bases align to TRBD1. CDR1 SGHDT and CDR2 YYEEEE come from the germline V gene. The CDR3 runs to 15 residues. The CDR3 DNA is TGTGCCAGCAGCTTGGGAGTTGGACAGGGCCCCGAGCGGTACTTC. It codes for CASSLGVGQGPERYF. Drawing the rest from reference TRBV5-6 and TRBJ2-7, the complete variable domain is DAGVTQSPTHLIKTRGQQVTLRCSPKSGHDTVSWYQQALGQGPQFIFQYYEEEERQRGNFPDRFSGHQFPNYSSELNVNALLLGDSALYLCASSLGVGQGPERYFGPGTRLTVT.

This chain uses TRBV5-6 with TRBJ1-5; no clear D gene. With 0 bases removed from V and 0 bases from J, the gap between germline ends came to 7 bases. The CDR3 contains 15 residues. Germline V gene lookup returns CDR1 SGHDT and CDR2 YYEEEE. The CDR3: CASSLGTDSNQPQHF. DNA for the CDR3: TGTGCCAGCAGCTTGGGGACTGATAGCAATCAGCCCCAGCATTTT. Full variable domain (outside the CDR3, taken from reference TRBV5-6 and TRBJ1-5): DAGVTQSPTHLIKTRGQQVTLRCSPKSGHDTVSWYQQALGQGPQFIFQYYEEEERQRGNFPDRFSGHQFPNYSSELNVNALLLGDSALYLCASSLGTDSNQPQHFGDGTRLSIL.

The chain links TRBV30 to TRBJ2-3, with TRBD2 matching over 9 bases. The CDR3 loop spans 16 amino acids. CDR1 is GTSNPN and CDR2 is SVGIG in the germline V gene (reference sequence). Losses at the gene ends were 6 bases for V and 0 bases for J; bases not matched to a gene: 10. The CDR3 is CACLGGGVSSTDTQYF. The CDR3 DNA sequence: TGTGCCTGTCTCGGCGGGGGGGTTTCTAGCACAGATACGCAGTATTTT. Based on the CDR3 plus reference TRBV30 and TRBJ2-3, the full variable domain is SQTIHQWPATLVQPVGSPLSLECTVEGTSNPNLYWYRQAAGRGLQLLFYSVGIGQISSEVPQNLSASRPQDRQFILSSKKLLLSDSGFYLCACLGGGVSSTDTQYFGPGTRLTVL.

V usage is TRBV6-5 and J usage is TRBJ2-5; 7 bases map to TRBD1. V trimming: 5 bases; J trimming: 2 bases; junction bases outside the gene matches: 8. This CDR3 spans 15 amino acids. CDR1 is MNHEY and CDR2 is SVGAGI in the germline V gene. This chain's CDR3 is CASSLSGTEQETQYF. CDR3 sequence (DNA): TGTGCCAGCAGTCTATCCGGGACAGAACAAGAGACCCAGTACTTC.

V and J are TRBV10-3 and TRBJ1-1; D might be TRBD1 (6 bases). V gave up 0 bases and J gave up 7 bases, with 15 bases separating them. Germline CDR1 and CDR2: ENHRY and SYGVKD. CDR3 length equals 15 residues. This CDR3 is CAISESTVGQLEAFF. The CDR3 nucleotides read TGTGCCATCAGTGAGTCGACTGTTGGACAGCTTGAAGCTTTCTTT.

CDR3 loop: CASILHTGELFF. CDR3 in DNA: TGTGCCAGCATCCTACACACCGGGGAGCTGTTTTTT. The rearrangement joins TRBV6-6 to TRBJ2-2; D uncertain. The V end lost 7 bases, the J end lost 3 bases, and 6 bases lay between the germline ends. The CDR3 is 12 amino acids. From germline, CDR1 is MNHNY and CDR2 SVGAGI (reference sequence).

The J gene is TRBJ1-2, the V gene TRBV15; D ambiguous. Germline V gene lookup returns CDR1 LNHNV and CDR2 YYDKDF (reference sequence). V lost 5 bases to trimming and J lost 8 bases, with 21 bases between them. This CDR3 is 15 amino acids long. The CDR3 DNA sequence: TGTGCCACCAGCGAGGGCCGGTGGGCTCCCAGCGGCTACACCTTC. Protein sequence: CATSEGRWAPSGYTF.

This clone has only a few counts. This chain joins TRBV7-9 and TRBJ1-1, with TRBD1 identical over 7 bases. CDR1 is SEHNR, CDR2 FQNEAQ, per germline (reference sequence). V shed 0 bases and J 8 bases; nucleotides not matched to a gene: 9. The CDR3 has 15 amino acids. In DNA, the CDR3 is TGTGCCAGCAGCTTAGCCCGGACAGGTTTGGCGGAAGCTTTCTTT. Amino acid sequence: CASSLARTGLAEAFF. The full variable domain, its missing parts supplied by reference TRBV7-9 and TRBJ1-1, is DTGVSQNPRHKITKRGQNVTFRCDPISEHNRLYWYRQTLGQGPEFLTYFQNEAQLEKSRLLSDRFSAERPKGSFSTLEIQRTEQGDSAMYLCASSLARTGLAEAFFGQGTRLTVV.

CDR3 residues: CASSGSAGPQHF. In nucleotides, the CDR3 is TGTGCCAGTAGTGGATCGGCGGGGCCCCAGCATTTT. J is TRBJ1-5 and V is TRBV19; D is undetermined. This CDR3 has 12 amino acids. CDR1 is LNHDA and CDR2 is SQIVND in the germline V gene (reference sequence). Trimming removed 5 bases at V and 9 bases at J, with 11 bases between.